The 17 T cell receptor beta chains presented below share a single source sample, sequenced in a study of vaccination effects on CD4 cells after COVID-19. TCRdb's table, derived via immunoSEQ multiplex PCR, lists solely in-frame clones and lacks some. The sample lists about 81,000 clones; around 77% were seen once. Which antigens these TCRs recognize remains unknown. ViraFEST used viral peptide pools to expand antigen-specific CD4+ T cells before sequencing. The culture ran for 10 days before CD4+ T cells were isolated. The vaccine given was either BNT162b2 or mRNA-1273, in two doses. Sequencing was performed on CD4+ T cells from PBMCs cultured with HCoV-OC43 spike peptides, taken after COVID-19 vaccination. Regarding subset: HCoV-OC43 spike overlapping peptide pool stimulation. The receptors were sampled from a human donor who received a COVID-19 vaccine.

V usage is TRBV21-1 and J usage is TRBJ2-7; the DNA was not used to check the table's D call, TRBD1. TRBV21-1 is reported as a pseudogene. The CDR3 sequence is 19 residues long. The CDR3 loop reads CASRPKVRDRGGLSYEQYV. The CDR3 DNA reads as TGTGCCAGCAGGCCCAAGGTACGGGACAGGGGAGGGTTATCCTACGAGCAGTACGTC.

This chain joins TRBV5-4 and TRBJ2-7; 8 nucleotides match TRBD1. V trimming: 0 bases; J trimming: 0 bases; junction bases outside the gene matches: 2. The CDR3 length is 15 residues. Germline V gene lookup returns CDR1 SGHNT and CDR2 YYREEE (reference sequence). DNA for the CDR3: TGTGCCAGCAGCTTGGGGGGACAGGACTCCTACGAGCAGTACGTC. Its translation is CASSLGGQDSYEQYV.

The chain couples TRBV11-2 to TRBJ2-7; D is uncertain. CDR1 SGHAT and CDR2 FQNNGV come from the germline V gene. The CDR3 is made up of 14 amino acids. V gave up 2 bases and J gave up 8 bases, with 16 bases separating them. The CDR3 DNA reads TGTGCCAGCAGCTTACGGACGGAAGATACGAAGCAGTACGTC. The encoded protein is CASSLRTEDTKQYV.

The chain joins TRBV2 to TRBJ1-2; TRBD1 might be the D (5 bases). The CDR3 spans 13 residues. V was cut by 0 bases and J by 6 bases, with 8 bases left in between. The V gene's germline CDR1 is SNHLY and CDR2 FYNNEI. DNA for the CDR3: TGTGCCAGCAGTGAAGCGCCAGGGCATGGCTACACCTTC. Protein product: CASSEAPGHGYTF.

The CDR3 DNA sequence: TGTGCCAGCAGTGACGAAGGAGACAGGGAAAGTCCATCTGGAAACACCATATATTTT. Residues: CASSDEGDRESPSGNTIYF. The chain uses TRBV6-1 and TRBJ1-3; 7 positions agree with TRBD1. The CDR3 runs 19 residues. Germline CDR1 and CDR2: MNHNS and SASEGT. V lost 3 bases and J lost 1; bases outside the gene matches: 15.

V and J are TRBV18 and TRBJ1-2, with a weak D call TRBD1 (6 bases). V shed 3 bases and J shed 8 bases, with 22 bases lying between them. Germline V CDR1 and CDR2: KGHSH, LQKENI. CDR3 length: 16 amino acids. The CDR3 region has the DNA TGTGCCAGCTCACCGTACGACGGACAGAAGGCGCGGGGCTACACCTTC. This sequence encodes CASSPYDGQKARGYTF.

The chain couples TRBV7-8 to TRBJ2-3; 13 positions match TRBD2. With V trimmed by 5 bases and J by 5 bases, 1 base remained unmatched. CDR1 SGHVS and CDR2 FQNEAQ come from the germline V gene. The CDR3 length is 14 residues. Written as DNA, the CDR3 is TGTGCCAGCAGCCGGACTAGCGGGGGAGATACGCAGTATTTT. Protein product: CASSRTSGGDTQYF.

The chain links TRBV27 to TRBJ1-2, with TRBD1 matching 8 bases. In germline, CDR1 is MNHEY, CDR2 SMNVEV (reference sequence). V was pared by 0 bases and J by 8 bases, with 5 bases of the junction left unmatched. The CDR3 loop spans 14 amino acids. The CDR3 nucleotides read TGTGCCAGCAGTTTATCTGGCAGGGGGCAAGGCTACACCTTC. It codes for CASSLSGRGQGYTF.

This chain uses TRBV18 with TRBJ1-2; the D gene is possibly TRBD1 (5 bases). CDR1 is KGHSH, CDR2 LQKENI, per germline. The V and J ends lost 4 bases and 4 bases respectively, with 19 bases between them. This CDR3 is built from 16 residues. CDR3 sequence: CASSLTRDAKIYGYTF. In DNA form, the CDR3 reads TGTGCCAGCTCACTTACCCGGGACGCCAAGATCTATGGCTACACCTTC.

This chain uses TRBV20-1 with TRBJ1-4; D unclear. The CDR3 loop spans 12 amino acids. CDR1 is DFQATT and CDR2 is SNEGSKA in the germline V gene (reference sequence). Trimming took 3 bases from V and 3 from J, leaving 5 bases between them. For the CDR3, the DNA is TGCAGTGCTAGTGCAGCTAATGAAAAACTGTTTTTT. Amino acids: CSASAANEKLFF.

The V call is TRBV4-1, the J call TRBJ2-3; 10 bases align to TRBD1. Germline-derived CDR1 and CDR2 are MGHRA and YSYEKL. The CDR3 is made up of 16 amino acids. With 4 bases clipped from V and 2 bases from J, the junction kept 6 bases outside the gene matches. The CDR3 here is CASSRMTGGNTDTQYF. Here the CDR3 DNA reads TGCGCCAGCAGCCGGATGACAGGGGGCAACACAGATACGCAGTATTTT.

This rearrangement joins TRBV18 to TRBJ2-3; TRBD2 matches at 13 bases. CDR3 length: 16 residues. The germline V gene has CDR1 KGHSH and CDR2 LQKENI. The ends lost 3 bases at V and 6 bases at J; junction bases unmatched: 6. The DNA for the CDR3 is TGTGCCAGCTCACCCGGACTAGCGGGGGTACAGGATACGCAGTATTTT. As protein: CASSPGLAGVQDTQYF.

The V gene is TRBV24-1, the J gene TRBJ2-2; 8 bases match TRBD1. This CDR3 has 18 amino acids. Trimming at V came to 4 bases and at J to 0 bases, leaving 9 bases not matched to a gene. CDR1 KGHDR and CDR2 SFDVKD come from the germline V gene. CDR3 sequence: CATSDPVRDRTNTGELFF. In nucleotides, the CDR3 is TGTGCCACCAGTGACCCAGTTCGGGACAGGACGAACACCGGGGAGCTGTTTTTT.

The chain links TRBV28 to TRBJ1-2; tentative D call: TRBD1 (5 bases). V lost 2 bases, J lost 1 base, and 11 bases lay in between. Germline V CDR1 and CDR2: MDHEN, SYDVKM. The CDR3 length is 15 residues. The CDR3 nucleotides are TGTGCCAGCAGTTTAACTCAGGGTGGTAACTATGGCTACACCTTC. It codes for CASSLTQGGNYGYTF.

This sequence joins TRBV24-1 and TRBJ2-1; the D is unclear. Germline V gene data show CDR1 as KGHDR and CDR2 as SFDVKD. The V end lost 9 bases, the J end lost 0 bases, and 11 bases lay between the germline ends. The CDR3 sequence is 14 residues long. The CDR3 is CATAARSSYNEQFF. In nucleotides, the CDR3 is TGTGCCACCGCCGCCCGGAGCTCCTACAATGAGCAGTTCTTC.

The chain is built from TRBV10-3 and TRBJ2-1; D ambiguous. CDR1 is ENHRY, CDR2 SYGVKD, per germline. This CDR3 region has 13 residues. Trimming stripped 4 bases from V and 7 bases from J, with 11 bases between. CDR3 sequence: CAISGQDRNEQFF. For the CDR3, the DNA is TGTGCCATCAGTGGGCAGGATAGAAATGAGCAGTTCTTC.

The chain recombines TRBV11-2 with TRBJ1-1, with 8 positions matching TRBD1. CDR3 size: 15 residues. Germline loops: CDR1 SGHAT, CDR2 FQNNGV. The J segment lost 3 bases and the V segment lost 5 bases, leaving 8 bases of the junction unmatched. The chain's CDR3 is CASSPRTGRDTEAFF. Here the CDR3 DNA reads TGTGCCAGCAGCCCCCGGACAGGGCGGGACACTGAAGCTTTCTTT. Complete variable domain (other parts from reference TRBV11-2 and TRBJ1-1): EAGVAQSPRYKIIEKRQSVAFWCNPISGHATLYWYQQILGQGPKLLIQFQNNGVVDDSQLPKDRFSAERLKGVDSTLKIQPAKLEDSAVYLCASSPRTGRDTEAFFGQGTRLTVV.